Listed below are T cell receptor beta chains from one sample, sequenced in a study of blood T cell repertoires in COVID-19. Sequenced by immunoSEQ multiplex PCR; TCRdb stores in-frame clones only, minus some. The sample records about 250,000 clones, roughly 89% being singletons. Sequenced sample: PBMCs or T cells enriched from blood (not recorded which). All receptors derive from a woman aged 30 to 39 with acute COVID-19. The conserved cysteine and the conserved F or W are not part of the CDR3 here.

CDR3aa: ASSVGGSPYEQY
v_gene: TRBV9

CDR3aa: ASSPQGARIDTEAF
v_gene: TRBV9

CDR3aa: ASTQDRGLSGELF
v_gene: TRBV19

CDR3aa: ASSLQGSFNYGYT
v_gene: TRBV5-1

CDR3aa: ASSLRQFSYEQY
v_gene: TRBV6-5

CDR3aa: ASSGYASGVGQPQH
v_gene: TRBV4-1

CDR3aa: ASSQGTAVGELF
v_gene: TRBV4-3

CDR3aa: ASSLARNYEQY
v_gene: TRBV7-6

CDR3aa: ASSLSATSYNSPLH
v_gene: TRBV3-1/TRBV3-2

CDR3aa: ASSWRKGAEAGELF
v_gene: TRBV7-8

CDR3aa: ASSFGTSGGAVVDEQF
v_gene: TRBV9

CDR3aa: ASSLSAEDPAPETQY
v_gene: TRBV28

CDR3aa: ATSREVTDRDGNTIY
v_gene: TRBV15

CDR3aa: ASSPSSGRTLQETQY
v_gene: TRBV7-9